Listed here are 30 T cell receptor beta chains from one sample, sequenced in a study of blood T cell repertoires in COVID-19 (dated by TCRdb to 2020 to 2021). Receptors were amplified or captured by the immunoSEQ multiplex PCR assay. What TCRdb holds here is the immuneACCESS table cut down to in-frame rearrangements. Part of the clones is not present; checked against another copy, under half of the missing clones reflect an unresolved V gene, and the others are unexplained. Here the sample has 200,000 to 250,000 clones; around 83% occur a single time. 5.2% of the sample comes from the top ten. Sequenced: peripheral blood. All receptors come from a woman in her 70s with COVID-19, enrolled during active disease.

CDR3 coding DNA: TGTGCCAGTAGTATGAGGAATTGGCTTGACAATGAGCAGTTCTTC. Its protein is CASSMRNWLDNEQFF. The rearrangement joins TRBV19 to TRBJ2-1; D gene unclear. The V end was cut by 3 bases, the J end by 5 bases, with 14 bases between. Per germline, CDR1 LNHDA and CDR2 SQIVND (reference sequence). The length of the CDR3 is 15 residues.

In the case of this clone: The identical CDR3 is also encoded by other nucleotide sequences in the sample. The chain has TRBV18 and TRBJ2-2; 9 bases fit TRBD1. This CDR3 region has 15 residues. Trimming removed 2 bases from V and 4 bases from J; junction bases left unmatched: 2. Germline V gives CDR1 KGHSH, CDR2 LQKENI. The CDR3 region is CASSPGQGLTGELFF. For the CDR3, the DNA is TGTGCCAGCTCACCAGGACAGGGGCTCACCGGGGAGCTGTTTTTT.

CDR3 sequence (DNA): TGTGCCAGTAGGAGCGGGGGCGCCACCGGGGAGCTGTTTTTT. Its translation is CASRSGGATGELFF. The J gene is TRBJ2-2, the V gene TRBV19; 8 bases line up with TRBD2. With 6 bases clipped from V and 4 bases from J, the junction kept 4 bases outside the gene matches. Germline assignment: CDR1 LNHDA and CDR2 SQIVND (reference sequence). The CDR3 has 14 residues.

CDR3: CASSDPSSYEQYF. The CDR3 nucleotides are TGTGCCAGCAGTGACCCGAGCTCCTACGAGCAGTACTTC. V is TRBV6-4 and J is TRBJ2-7, with D unresolved. Trimming shortened V by 2 bases and J by 0 bases, and 5 bases separated the two germline ends. This CDR3 region has 13 residues. The V gene's germline CDR1 is MRHNA and CDR2 SNTAGT.

The chain recombines TRBV7-9 with TRBJ2-1, with 13 bases identical to TRBD2. The CDR3 covers 15 residues. Trimming cost V 4 bases and J 6 bases; bases outside gene matches: 3. CDR1 is SEHNR and CDR2 is FQNEAQ in the germline V gene (reference sequence). The CDR3 DNA reads TGTGCCAGCAGCTCCGGGACTAGCGGGATCAATGAGCAGTTCTTC. Protein product: CASSSGTSGINEQFF.

This clone was counted only a few times. V gene TRBV19 combines with J gene TRBJ1-1; D may be TRBD1 (6 bases). V was clipped by 6 bases and J by 5 bases, with 19 bases between them. From germline, CDR1 is LNHDA and CDR2 SQIVND (reference sequence). This CDR3 has 15 residues. CDR3 protein: CASSPRVEGVTEAFF. The DNA of the CDR3 is TGTGCCAGTAGCCCCAGGGTAGAGGGGGTGACTGAAGCTTTCTTT.

The chain has TRBV28 and TRBJ1-1, with no clear D. The CDR3 is 13 residues long. The germline gives CDR1 MDHEN, CDR2 SYDVKM. V was cut by 5 bases and J by 4 bases, with 11 bases left in between. The CDR3 coding sequence is TGTGCCAGCAGTCGGGTCTTCTCCACTGAAGCTTTCTTT. It is translated as CASSRVFSTEAFF.

J is TRBJ1-5 and V is TRBV4-3; TRBD1 aligns across 10 bases. Germline trimming cut 3 bases from V and 6 bases from J; bases unmatched to any gene: 2. Per the germline V gene, CDR1 is LGHNA and CDR2 is YSLEER. The CDR3 runs 14 residues. CDR3 DNA: TGCGCCAGCAGCCAGACAGGGGGCGGTCAGCCCCAGCATTTT. This encodes CASSQTGGGQPQHF.

The chain is built from TRBV10-3 and TRBJ2-7; TRBD1 aligns across 10 bases. Trimming at V came to 2 bases and at J to 0 bases, leaving 7 bases not matched to a gene. The length of the CDR3 is 17 residues. CDR1 and CDR2 (germline): ENHRY, SYGVKD. The CDR3 sequence: CAISEPGQGPLSYEQYF. The CDR3 DNA sequence: TGTGCCATCAGTGAGCCGGGACAGGGGCCCCTCTCCTACGAGCAGTACTTC.

This clone appeared a few times. Distinct nucleotide sequences in the sample also encode this CDR3. V and J are TRBV19 and TRBJ2-3; the D gene is possibly TRBD2 (5 bases). Between the trimmed V and J ends, which lost 6 bases and 0 bases, there was a span of 7 bases. The CDR3 has 13 residues. Germline loops: CDR1 LNHDA, CDR2 SQIVND (reference sequence). For the CDR3, the DNA is TGTGCCAGTAGAGAGCGGAGCACAGATACGCAGTATTTT. Its translation: CASRERSTDTQYF.

The rearrangement links TRBV27 to TRBJ1-5, with a weak D call TRBD1 (6 bases). The V end lost 6 bases, the J end lost 7 bases, and 13 bases lay between the germline ends. The length of the CDR3 is 13 residues. The germline V gene has CDR1 MNHEY and CDR2 SMNVEV (reference sequence). Written as DNA, the CDR3 is TGTGCCAGCAGAGCAAGGGGGAACCAGCCCCAGCATTTT. It translates to CASRARGNQPQHF.

CDR3 sequence: CASRRIQGTNTEAFF. DNA of the CDR3: TGTGCCAGCAGACGCATACAGGGTACCAACACTGAAGCTTTCTTT. The V call is TRBV6-5, the J call TRBJ1-1; D is possibly TRBD1 (6 bases). Trimming cost V 6 bases and J 2 bases, with 16 bases left between them. CDR3 length equals 15 residues. CDR1 MNHEY and CDR2 SVGAGI come from the germline V gene.

The V and J genes are TRBV20-1 and TRBJ1-4; D is unclear. The germline V gene has CDR1 DFQATT and CDR2 SNEGSKA (reference sequence). This CDR3 contains 14 residues. Deletions cut 3 bases from V and 5 bases from J, with 13 bases between. The CDR3 protein is CSASDQLVNEKLFF. The CDR3 DNA reads as TGCAGTGCTAGTGATCAGTTGGTAAATGAAAAACTGTTTTTT.

The V and J genes are TRBV5-8 and TRBJ2-7; 8 nucleotides align to TRBD2. This CDR3 region has 18 residues. V shed 0 bases and J 3 bases; nucleotides not matched to a gene: 14. Germline V gene lookup returns CDR1 SGHTS and CDR2 YDEGEE. In nucleotides, the CDR3 is TGTGCCAGCAGCTTGGCCGGTTCTGTAGGGACTAGAGGCTACGAGCAGTACTTC. Encoded protein: CASSLAGSVGTRGYEQYF.

This chain links TRBV6-5 with TRBJ2-7; TRBD1 might be the D (6 bases). V shed 6 bases and J shed 4 bases, with 16 bases lying between them. Germline V lookup: CDR1 MNHEY, CDR2 SVGAGI. This CDR3 has 14 amino acids. This CDR3 reads CASRINRVGYEQYF. In DNA form, the CDR3 reads TGTGCCAGCAGGATAAACAGGGTTGGGTACGAGCAGTACTTC.

The chain joins TRBV19 to TRBJ1-2, with 9 bases aligning to TRBD1. The J segment lost 4 bases and the V segment lost 6 bases, leaving 9 bases of the junction unmatched. This CDR3 is built from 15 residues. Germline CDR1 is LNHDA and CDR2 is SQIVND (reference sequence). CDR3 DNA sequence: TGTGCCAGTAGGGCATCCGGGACAGGGACCTATGGCTACACCTTC. Protein: CASRASGTGTYGYTF.

This rearrangement joins TRBV5-4 to TRBJ1-2; 12 nucleotides line up with TRBD1. Trimming cost V 0 bases and J 4 bases; bases outside gene matches: 7. The germline gives CDR1 SGHNT, CDR2 YYREEE (reference sequence). This CDR3 contains 17 residues. CDR3 sequence: CASSLGPGQGAPYGYTF. As DNA, the CDR3 is TGTGCCAGCAGCTTGGGCCCGGGACAGGGGGCCCCCTATGGCTACACCTTC. The variable domain in full, completed from reference TRBV5-4 and TRBJ1-2, reads ETGVTQSPTHLIKTRGQQVTLRCSSQSGHNTVSWYQQALGQGPQFIFQYYREEENGRGNFPPRFSGLQFPNYSSELNVNALELDDSALYLCASSLGPGQGAPYGYTFGSGTRLTVV.

The J gene is TRBJ1-2, the V gene TRBV2; TRBD1 matches at 10 bases. Germline CDR1 SNHLY, CDR2 FYNNEI. V dropped 6 bases and J dropped 7; count of bases not matched to a gene: 2. CDR3 size: 12 residues. This CDR3 is CASRGDRGGYTF. Here the CDR3 DNA reads TGTGCCAGCAGGGGGGACAGGGGTGGCTACACCTTC.

This chain uses TRBV19 with TRBJ1-2; D call uncertain. The CDR3 runs 17 residues. Trimming removed 1 base at V and 1 base at J, with 16 bases between. Germline V CDR1 and CDR2: LNHDA, SQIVND (reference sequence). CDR3 sequence (DNA): TGTGCCAGTAGTATAGGCTGGGGAGTCCTCTTTAACTATGGCTACACCTTC. Its translation is CASSIGWGVLFNYGYTF.

V is TRBV28 and J is TRBJ1-2; D is unresolved. V lost 2 bases and J lost 1, with 23 bases in between. The CDR3 has 19 amino acids. Germline loops: CDR1 MDHEN, CDR2 SYDVKM. The CDR3 spells CASSLRGGRALFFNYGYTF. DNA for the CDR3: TGTGCCAGCAGTTTACGTGGTGGGAGGGCCCTCTTCTTTAACTATGGCTACACCTTC.

This clone was found once. The chain has TRBV2 and TRBJ2-4; D is perhaps TRBD1 (6 bases). This CDR3 has 14 amino acids. Germline values: CDR1 SNHLY, CDR2 FYNNEI. V was pared by 4 bases and J by 7 bases, with 14 bases between. This CDR3 reads CASSGVQGPNIQYF. As DNA, the CDR3 is TGTGCCAGCAGTGGTGTTCAGGGGCCCAACATTCAGTACTTC.

This chain links TRBV7-9 with TRBJ2-7; 10 bases are shared with TRBD2. This CDR3 has 15 residues. V lost 4 bases, J lost 4 bases, and 7 bases stayed unmatched. The germline V gene encodes CDR1 SEHNR and CDR2 FQNEAQ (reference sequence). CDR3 coding DNA: TGTGCCAGCAGCTCCCAAGCGGGAGGGCCTTACGAGCAGTACTTC. This sequence encodes CASSSQAGGPYEQYF.

This clone showed up just a few times. The V and J genes are TRBV5-8 and TRBJ1-5; a possible D gene is TRBD1 (5 bases). Trimming took off 4 bases at V and 2 bases at J, with 13 bases between the two ends. Germline CDR1 is SGHTS and CDR2 is YDEGEE. The CDR3 extends over 15 amino acids. CDR3 DNA sequence: TGTGCCAGCAGCAGGCAGGGCCTAGGCAATCAGCCCCAGCATTTT. Protein sequence: CASSRQGLGNQPQHF.

This chain connects TRBV19 to TRBJ2-3; tentative D call: TRBD2 (5 bases). Germline lookup yields CDR1 LNHDA and CDR2 SQIVND (reference sequence). The CDR3 consists of 16 residues. The V and J ends lost 8 bases and 4 bases respectively, with 22 bases between them. The CDR3 sequence is CASSSSWRKGSDTQYF. In DNA, the CDR3 is TGTGCCAGTTCTAGCTCCTGGCGGAAAGGGTCAGATACGCAGTATTTT.

The rearrangement uses TRBV10-3 and TRBJ2-1, with TRBD2 matching 10 bases. The length of the CDR3 is 14 residues. Per the germline V gene, CDR1 is ENHRY and CDR2 is SYGVKD. V dropped 6 bases and J dropped 7; count of bases not matched to a gene: 6. CDR3 sequence: CAIRASGSENEQFF. The CDR3 region has the DNA TGTGCCATCAGGGCTAGCGGGAGTGAGAATGAGCAGTTCTTC.

V is TRBV2 and J is TRBJ2-2, with 13 bases aligning to TRBD2. The V gene end was trimmed by 6 bases and the J gene end by 11 bases; junction bases not matched to a gene: 9. CDR1 and CDR2 from the germline V gene are SNHLY and FYNNEI. The CDR3 sequence is 15 residues long. The CDR3 bases are TGTGCCAGCAGGCTAGGACTAGCGGGAGTAAGAGAGCTGTTTTTT. This sequence encodes CASRLGLAGVRELFF.

The chain employs TRBV5-8 and TRBJ2-3, with D maybe TRBD2 (6 bases). Trimming took off 0 bases at V and 4 bases at J, with 6 bases between the two ends. Germline CDR1 SGHTS, CDR2 YDEGEE. The CDR3 consists of 13 residues. CDR3 amino acids: CASSLASADTQYF. In nucleotides, the CDR3 is TGTGCCAGCAGCTTGGCTAGCGCAGATACGCAGTATTTT.

The table lists this clone with a count of one. DNA of the CDR3: TGTGCCGGCGGGAGAGGACGGCCCTACGAGCAGTACTTC. Translation: CAGGRGRPYEQYF. This sequence joins TRBV27 and TRBJ2-7; 7 bases map to TRBD2. J lost 2 bases, V lost 11 bases, and 9 bases had no gene match. This CDR3 spans 13 amino acids. Germline CDR1 MNHEY, CDR2 SMNVEV (reference sequence).

The rearrangement uses TRBV6-2 or TRBV6-3 and TRBJ1-4; D not certain. CDR1 is MNHEY and CDR2 is SVGEGT in the germline V gene. The CDR3 has 15 residues. V lost 6 bases, J lost 8 bases, and 19 bases lay in between. The CDR3 protein is CASSLYLGDEEKLFF. CDR3 in DNA: TGTGCCAGCAGCCTTTACTTAGGAGATGAGGAAAAACTGTTTTTT.

The V and J genes are TRBV9 and TRBJ1-2, with 9 bases that match TRBD1. The CDR3 extends over 17 amino acids. With V trimmed by 3 bases and J by 1 base, 10 bases remained unmatched. CDR1 and CDR2 (germline): SGDLS, YYNGEE. The chain's CDR3 is CASSAEGTGRGNYGYTF. The CDR3 nucleotides are TGTGCCAGCAGCGCAGAGGGGACAGGGAGGGGTAACTATGGCTACACCTTC.